This TCR beta chain emerged from a study of T cells in localized non-small cell lung cancer. Generated by immunoSEQ multiplex PCR, the TCRdb table keeps only in-frame clones and is missing some. In the table there are about 33,000 clones, roughly 75% of which are singletons. CDR3 length: 13 residues. Germline CDR1 reads LNHDA; CDR2 reads SQIVND (reference sequence). The J segment lost 10 bases and the V segment lost 10 bases, leaving 6 bases of the junction unmatched. Whole-study findings and limits: Out of the top 100 tumor clones, a median 57 were seen in adjacent lung. Of the tissues analyzed, uninvolved adjacent lung showed maximal T cell clonality, greater than tumor. Since sequencing was restricted to only one region of the tumor, intratumor heterogeneity remains a possibility.

This clone is medium-sized within its sample. The antigen remains unidentified. The source is a male donor older than 55 with stage III squamous cell lung carcinoma. The gene calls are TRBV19 and TRBJ2-1, with 14 bases that match TRBD2. The specimen was peripheral blood, collected before any cancer treatment. The CDR3 coding sequence is TGTGCCATCGGGACTAGCGGGAGAGTAGAGCAGTTCTTC. Residues: CAIGTSGRVEQFF.